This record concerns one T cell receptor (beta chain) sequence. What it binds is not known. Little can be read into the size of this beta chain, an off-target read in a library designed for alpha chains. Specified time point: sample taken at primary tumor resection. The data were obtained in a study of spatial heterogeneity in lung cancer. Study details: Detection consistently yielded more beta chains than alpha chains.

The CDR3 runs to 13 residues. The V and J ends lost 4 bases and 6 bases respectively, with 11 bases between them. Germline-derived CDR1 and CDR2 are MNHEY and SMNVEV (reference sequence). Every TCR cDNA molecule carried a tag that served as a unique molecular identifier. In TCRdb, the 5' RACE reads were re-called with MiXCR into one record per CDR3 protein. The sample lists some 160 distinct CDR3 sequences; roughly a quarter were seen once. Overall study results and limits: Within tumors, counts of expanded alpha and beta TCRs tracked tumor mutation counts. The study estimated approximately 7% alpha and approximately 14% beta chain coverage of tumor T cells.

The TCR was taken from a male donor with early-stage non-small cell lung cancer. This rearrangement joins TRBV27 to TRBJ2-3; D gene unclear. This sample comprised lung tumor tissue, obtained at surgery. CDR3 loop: CASSSPPSDTQYF. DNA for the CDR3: TGTGCCAGCAGTTCCCCCCCCTCCGATACGCAGTATTTT.